Shown below are 13 T cell receptor beta chains from a single sample sequenced in a study of early T cells in non-severe SARS-CoV-2 infection. One entry per CDR3 protein results from TCRdb running MiXCR on the 5' RACE reads. The table has 85,000 to 95,000 distinct CDR3 sequences, roughly 17% seen once. The sequences come from whole blood, collected at baseline. These receptors were taken from an adult who was a healthcare worker with PCR-confirmed SARS-CoV-2 infection or an uninfected control (not recorded which).

The chain uses TRBV6-5 and TRBJ1-6, with unresolved D. V was shortened by 5 bases and J by 10 bases, with 21 bases between the two germline ends. Germline CDR1 reads MNHEY; CDR2 reads SVGAGI. This CDR3 comprises 16 residues. The CDR3 nucleotides are TGTGCCAGCAGTCATCACCCCGGGCAGCCCGGGTCACCCCTCCACTTT. This sequence encodes CASSHHPGQPGSPLHF.

J is TRBJ2-7 and V is TRBV7-9; no definite D call. Germline V gives CDR1 SEHNR, CDR2 FQNEAQ (reference sequence). V shed 1 base and J shed 0 bases, with 7 bases lying between them. This CDR3 has 14 amino acids. CDR3 bases: TGTGCCAGCAGCTTAGTACAGTCCTCCTACGAGCAGTACTTC. Translating it yields CASSLVQSSYEQYF.

CDR3 in DNA: TGCAGTGCAGTACGAGCGGACCAAGAGACCCAGTACTTC. Amino acid sequence: CSAVRADQETQYF. The chain links TRBV20-1 to TRBJ2-5; a weak D match, TRBD2 (5 bases). CDR3 length equals 13 residues. CDR1 and CDR2 (germline): DFQATT, SNEGSKA (reference sequence). Trimming shortened V by 6 bases and J by 0 bases, and 11 bases separated the two germline ends.

V and J are TRBV6-1 and TRBJ2-7; 9 positions match TRBD2. Germline CDR1 MNHNS, CDR2 SASEGT. V lost 6 bases, J lost 3 bases, and 6 bases stayed unmatched. The CDR3 is 14 amino acids. The CDR3 region is CASRYSGGLYEQYF. For the CDR3, the DNA is TGTGCCAGCAGGTATAGCGGGGGTCTCTACGAGCAGTACTTC.

This clonotype has just a few counts. The rearrangement uses TRBV6-6 and TRBJ2-3; tentatively, D is TRBD2 (6 bases). Germline values: CDR1 MNHNY, CDR2 SVGAGI (reference sequence). V was shortened by 8 bases and J by 6 bases, with 12 bases between the two germline ends. The CDR3 covers 12 residues. Written as DNA, the CDR3 is TGTGCCAGCCGAGGGGACTCGGATACGCAGTATTTT. This codes for CASRGDSDTQYF.

This chain links TRBV24-1 with TRBJ2-1; no firm D call. The CDR3 runs 13 residues. Germline-derived CDR1 and CDR2 are KGHDR and SFDVKD. V gave up 6 bases and J gave up 6 bases, with 11 bases separating them. Written as DNA, the CDR3 is TGTGCCACCAGTAATTCAGCCTTCAATGAGCAGTTCTTC. Its protein is CATSNSAFNEQFF.

The chain joins TRBV10-3 to TRBJ1-1; no clear D gene. Germline CDR1 reads ENHRY; CDR2 reads SYGVKD. Trimming took off 4 bases at V and 2 bases at J, with 5 bases between the two ends. This CDR3 comprises 12 residues. CDR3 bases: TGTGCCATCAGTGGGGGAAACACTGAAGCTTTCTTT. Translated, it gives CAISGGNTEAFF.

This clonotype was observed at least ten times. The CDR3 loop reads CSADPKTRGETQYF. The CDR3 DNA is TGCAGCGCCGACCCGAAGACAAGGGGAGAGACCCAGTACTTC. This sequence joins TRBV29-1 and TRBJ2-5; a weak D match, TRBD1 (5 bases). The CDR3 loop spans 14 amino acids. Per the germline V gene, CDR1 is SQVTM and CDR2 is ANQGSEA. The V gene lost 7 bases and the J gene lost 4 bases, with 19 bases spanning the gap.

This clonotype was found a few times. J is TRBJ1-2 and V is TRBV20-1; D call uncertain. The CDR3 loop spans 11 amino acids. V lost 2 bases and J lost 5, with 6 bases in between. Germline-derived CDR1 and CDR2 are DFQATT and SNEGSKA (reference sequence). DNA of the CDR3: TGCAGTGCTAGATGGCAGTATGGCTACACCTTC. Translation: CSARWQYGYTF.

The chain recombines TRBV28 with TRBJ1-5; no reliable D call. V shed 5 bases and J shed 0 bases, with 17 bases lying between them. Per germline, CDR1 MDHEN and CDR2 SYDVKM. This CDR3 has 17 residues. The CDR3 here is CASSAIPTVYSNQPQHF. In DNA form, the CDR3 reads TGTGCCAGCAGTGCCATCCCGACGGTATATAGCAATCAGCCCCAGCATTTT. Full variable domain (outside the CDR3, taken from reference TRBV28 and TRBJ1-5): DVKVTQSSRYLVKRTGEKVFLECVQDMDHENMFWYRQDPGLGLRLIYFSYDVKMKEKGDIPEGYSVSREKKERFSLILESASTNQTSMYLCASSAIPTVYSNQPQHFGDGTRLSIL.

The chain's CDR3 is CASSRTGTNYGYTF. In DNA form, the CDR3 reads TGTGCCAGCAGCCGGACAGGAACTAACTATGGCTACACCTTC. This chain connects TRBV12-3 or TRBV12-4 to TRBJ1-2; 7 bases are a match to TRBD1. With 6 bases clipped from V and 0 bases from J, the junction kept 4 bases outside the gene matches. The CDR3 covers 14 residues.

There are many counts of this clonotype. The chain combines TRBV12-3 or TRBV12-4 with TRBJ2-5; 8 bases agree with TRBD1. V dropped 6 bases and J dropped 5; count of bases not matched to a gene: 5. The CDR3 length is 13 residues. The CDR3 DNA is TGTGCCAGCAGGCCACAGGGGGTTGAGACCCAGTACTTC. Residues: CASRPQGVETQYF.

This clonotype appeared many times. The V and J genes are TRBV12-3 or TRBV12-4 and TRBJ1-5, with D unresolved. Trimming stripped 3 bases from V and 4 bases from J, with 7 bases between. CDR3 length: 13 amino acids. The CDR3 protein is CASSFSRNQPQHF. CDR3 sequence (DNA): TGTGCCAGCAGTTTTTCCAGGAATCAGCCCCAGCATTTT.